Only a few counts were recorded for the clone carrying this TCR beta chain. The antigen is unknown. Profiling relied on immunoSEQ multiplex PCR, and the TCRdb table lists in-frame clones only, not all of them. The profile shows 100,000 or so clones, around nine tenths of them singletons. This sample was included in a study of T cell responses to AZD1222 COVID-19 vaccine. Turning to the study itself: Pooling covered second doses at about 4 or about 12 weeks.

Study-level findings and limits: Just 5 or 6 AZD1222 recipients tested seropositive at baseline. Every sample of the repertoires postdated the peak T cell response.

CDR1 and CDR2 (germline): MGHRA, YSYEKL. The ends were cut back, 4 bases at V and 6 bases at J, with 17 bases in the middle. This CDR3 spans 15 amino acids. Material: peripheral blood, obtained on day 0 of AZD1222 vaccination. The rearrangement uses TRBV4-1 and TRBJ2-3, with a possible D match to TRBD2 (6 bases). The receptor comes from an adult in good health. In nucleotides, the CDR3 is TGCGCCAGCAGCCTTCGAGCGCGGGACGCGGATACGCAGTATTTT. Translation: CASSLRARDADTQYF.